The next 21 T cell receptor beta chains were all read from a single sample in a study of siplizumab effects on memory and regulatory T cells (dated by TCRdb to between 2019 and 2020). Library prep was done by the immunoSEQ multiplex PCR assay. The immuneACCESS repertoire file appears here via TCRdb, limited to in-frame rearrangements. These files lack a portion of the clones; in checked studies, under half of the deficit traces to unresolved V genes, and the cause of the others is not known. For this sample the table gives about 110,000 clones, of which 92% were detected only once. The top ten clonotypes cover under 0.75% of the sample. The sequenced sample consisted of Tregs sorted from blood. These receptors were obtained from a human donor in good health.

This chain uses TRBV6-1 with TRBJ2-1; TRBD1 aligns across 8 bases. Germline CDR1 MNHNS, CDR2 SASEGT. The CDR3 is 14 residues long. Germline trimming cut 8 bases from V and 4 bases from J; bases unmatched to any gene: 7. CDR3 sequence reads: CASRYRGWYNEQFF. The CDR3, as DNA: TGTGCCAGCCGATACAGGGGGTGGTACAATGAGCAGTTCTTC.

The chain couples TRBV7-9 to TRBJ1-6; D is uncertain. Germline V gene sequence: CDR1 SEHNR, CDR2 FQNEAQ (reference sequence). The CDR3 sequence is 16 residues long. The germline V and J ends were trimmed by 0 bases and 7 bases, with 13 bases remaining between them. The CDR3 spells CASSLATPYGNSPLHF. In nucleotides, the CDR3 is TGTGCCAGCAGCTTAGCGACCCCCTACGGCAATTCACCCCTCCACTTT.

This chain uses TRBV5-6 with TRBJ2-7; D is ambiguous. Trimming pared 4 bases from V and 3 bases from J, leaving 5 bases between. Germline V gives CDR1 SGHDT, CDR2 YYEEEE. This CDR3 comprises 11 residues. CDR3 nucleotides: TGTGCCAGCAGCGGACGCTACGAGCAGTACTTC. Translating it yields CASSGRYEQYF.

The genes are TRBV7-9 and TRBJ1-2; TRBD1 aligns across 7 bases. Germline V lookup: CDR1 SEHNR, CDR2 FQNEAQ (reference sequence). This CDR3 is 14 amino acids long. The V gene end was trimmed by 2 bases and the J gene end by 7 bases; junction bases not matched to a gene: 7. The CDR3 here is CASSLLEGASGYTF. The CDR3 coding sequence is TGTGCCAGCAGCTTATTGGAGGGGGCGAGTGGCTACACCTTC. Based on the CDR3 plus reference TRBV7-9 and TRBJ1-2, the full variable domain is DTGVSQNPRHKITKRGQNVTFRCDPISEHNRLYWYRQTLGQGPEFLTYFQNEAQLEKSRLLSDRFSAERPKGSFSTLEIQRTEQGDSAMYLCASSLLEGASGYTFGSGTRLTVV.

The chain combines TRBV5-1 with TRBJ2-2, with D possibly being TRBD2 (5 bases). The germline CDR1 and CDR2 sequences are SGHRS and YFSETQ. V was clipped by 6 bases and J by 2 bases, with 14 bases between them. The CDR3 extends over 15 amino acids. CDR3 protein: CASNLEGFNTGELFF. CDR3 coding DNA: TGCGCCAGCAACCTTGAGGGTTTTAACACCGGGGAGCTGTTTTTT.

CDR3 in amino acids: CASSRSPGASPDTQYF. Written as DNA, the CDR3 is TGCGCCAGCAGCCGGAGCCCCGGGGCTTCGCCAGATACGCAGTATTTT. The chain carries TRBV5-1 and TRBJ2-3; D may be TRBD1 or TRBD2 (5 bases each). Per germline, CDR1 SGHRS and CDR2 YFSETQ. V was pared by 4 bases and J by 4 bases, with 19 bases between. The CDR3 runs 16 residues.

The V call is TRBV5-1, the J call TRBJ1-1; 10 bases map to TRBD1. The CDR3 consists of 16 residues. Germline loops: CDR1 SGHRS, CDR2 YFSETQ. V lost 4 bases to trimming and J lost 3 bases; unmatched junction nucleotides: 9. CDR3 sequence (DNA): TGCGCCAGCAGCCTGGGACAGGGGATTGGGTACACTGAAGCTTTCTTT. Translating it yields CASSLGQGIGYTEAFF.

On this clone itself: A junction end diverges from the germline sequence, so it may reflect a read error. The J gene is TRBJ2-1, the V gene TRBV20-1; TRBD1 agrees at 8 bases. The germline CDR1 and CDR2 sequences are DFQATT and SNEGSKA (reference sequence). The CDR3 totals 11 residues. The CDR3 is CSASPRTGWLF. The CDR3, as DNA: TGCAGTGCTAGCCCCCGGACAGGGTGGCTCTTC.

This chain connects TRBV10-3 to TRBJ2-2; D remains unclear. The CDR3 is 14 amino acids. Germline assignment: CDR1 ENHRY and CDR2 SYGVKD. Trimming pared 3 bases from V and 2 bases from J, leaving 7 bases between. This chain's CDR3 is CAISEGANTGELFF. Here the CDR3 DNA reads TGTGCCATCAGTGAAGGAGCAAACACCGGGGAGCTGTTTTTT.

The V gene is TRBV19, the J gene TRBJ1-3; no definite D call. V lost 5 bases to trimming and J lost 10 bases, with 15 bases between them. CDR1 and CDR2 from the germline V gene are LNHDA and SQIVND (reference sequence). This CDR3 is built from 13 residues. In DNA, the CDR3 is TGTGCCAGTAGTTTTCCCCCTCGAAGAACCATATATTTT. This gives the protein CASSFPPRRTIYF.

The rearrangement links TRBV5-1 to TRBJ1-2, with D hard to call. Germline CDR1 reads SGHRS; CDR2 reads YFSETQ. The CDR3 loop spans 14 amino acids. The V gene lost 0 bases and the J gene lost 3 bases, with 9 bases spanning the gap. This CDR3 reads CASSLAWSDYGYTF. CDR3 in DNA: TGCGCCAGCAGCTTGGCCTGGAGCGACTATGGCTACACCTTC.

The chain is built from TRBV28 and TRBJ2-3, with D unclear. V was shortened by 7 bases and J by 5 bases, with 7 bases between the two germline ends. There are 11 residues in the CDR3. Germline CDR1 and CDR2: MDHEN and SYDVKM. The CDR3 loop reads CASTQRDTQYF. The CDR3 DNA reads as TGTGCCAGCACGCAGCGAGATACGCAGTATTTT.

The V and J genes are TRBV5-1 and TRBJ2-2; 7 positions match TRBD2. CDR3 length: 13 residues. Germline trimming cut 7 bases from V and 3 bases from J; bases unmatched to any gene: 3. Germline CDR1 SGHRS, CDR2 YFSETQ. CDR3 residues: CASSSGYTGELFF. The DNA for the CDR3 is TGCGCCAGCTCTAGCGGATACACCGGGGAGCTGTTTTTT. The entire variable domain, with the rest obtained from reference TRBV5-1 and TRBJ2-2, is as follows: KAGVTQTPRYLIKTRGQQVTLSCSPISGHRSVSWYQQTPGQGLQFLFEYFSETQRNKGNFPGRFSGRQFSNSRSEMNVSTLELGDSALYLCASSSGYTGELFFGEGSRLTVL.

In this sample, this clone turned up once. This rearrangement joins TRBV5-4 to TRBJ1-1; a weak D match, TRBD1 (6 bases). This CDR3 region has 15 residues. Germline V gives CDR1 SGHNT, CDR2 YYREEE (reference sequence). With 4 bases removed from V and 3 bases from J, the gap between germline ends came to 16 bases. The CDR3 nucleotides are TGTGCCAGCAGCCCCAGGGGAAAGAGGTACACTGAAGCTTTCTTT. It is translated as CASSPRGKRYTEAFF.

This clone appeared once. The CDR3 region is CSASSVEQFF. CDR3 DNA: TGCAGCGCCTCTAGCGTTGAGCAGTTCTTC. This chain links TRBV29-1 with TRBJ2-1; TRBD2 might be the D (6 bases). Germline values: CDR1 SQVTM, CDR2 ANQGSEA. The V end was cut by 7 bases, the J end by 9 bases, with 10 bases between. This CDR3 contains 10 residues.

The chain carries TRBV11-2 and TRBJ1-1; D is unresolved. Trimming took off 5 bases at V and 0 bases at J, with 13 bases between the two ends. The V gene's germline CDR1 is SGHAT and CDR2 FQNNGV. The CDR3 extends over 15 amino acids. The CDR3 sequence is CASSPRGGLNTEAFF. The DNA of the CDR3 is TGTGCCAGCAGCCCGCGGGGAGGACTGAACACTGAAGCTTTCTTT.

The chain joins TRBV18 to TRBJ2-1, with D possibly being TRBD1 or TRBD2 (5 bases each). Trimming pared 1 base from V and 8 bases from J, leaving 12 bases between. The CDR3 totals 14 residues. From germline, CDR1 is KGHSH and CDR2 LQKENI. CDR3 sequence (DNA): TGTGCCAGCTCACCACGGGACCGCTTCCATGAGCAGTTCTTC. Translating gives CASSPRDRFHEQFF.

The genes are TRBV5-1 and TRBJ2-7; the D gene could be TRBD1 or TRBD2 (5 bases each). V lost 0 bases, J lost 2 bases, and 9 bases lay in between. The CDR3 has 14 residues. In germline, CDR1 is SGHRS, CDR2 YFSETQ. The chain's CDR3 is CASSLGGKTYEQYF. The CDR3 DNA reads as TGCGCCAGCAGCTTGGGGGGGAAGACCTACGAGCAGTACTTC.

The chain combines TRBV6-5 with TRBJ1-2; D might be TRBD1 (6 bases). There are 13 residues in the CDR3. Germline loops: CDR1 MNHEY, CDR2 SVGAGI. Trimming removed 6 bases at V and 4 bases at J, with 12 bases between. CDR3 amino acids: CASRGTGPYGYTF. CDR3 bases: TGTGCCAGCAGAGGTACAGGGCCCTATGGCTACACCTTC.

This chain links TRBV7-6 with TRBJ2-2, with 7 nucleotides matching TRBD1. The CDR3 sequence is 15 residues long. V was pared by 1 base and J by 1 base, with 0 bases of the junction left unmatched. From germline, CDR1 is SGHVS and CDR2 FNYEAQ. The CDR3 reads CASSLGTGNTGELFF. CDR3 bases: TGTGCCAGCAGCTTAGGGACAGGGAACACCGGGGAGCTGTTTTTT.

This chain uses TRBV5-1 with TRBJ1-2, with D possibly matching TRBD1 (6 bases). CDR1 and CDR2 (germline): SGHRS, YFSETQ. Deletions cut 4 bases from V and 5 bases from J, with 18 bases between. The CDR3 runs to 15 residues. DNA for the CDR3: TGCGCCAGCAGCCCAACAGGGAGGGAGGGGTATGGCTACACCTTC. It codes for CASSPTGREGYGYTF.